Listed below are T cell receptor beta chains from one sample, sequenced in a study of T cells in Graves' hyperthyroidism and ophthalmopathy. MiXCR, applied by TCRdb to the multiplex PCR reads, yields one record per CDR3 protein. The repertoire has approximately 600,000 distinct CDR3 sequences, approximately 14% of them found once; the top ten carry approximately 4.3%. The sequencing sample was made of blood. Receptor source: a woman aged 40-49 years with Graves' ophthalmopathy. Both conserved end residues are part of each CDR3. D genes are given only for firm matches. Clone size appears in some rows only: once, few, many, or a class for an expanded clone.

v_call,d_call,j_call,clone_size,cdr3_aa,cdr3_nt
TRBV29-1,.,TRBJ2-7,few,CSVLSTGSYEQYF,TGCAGCGTTTTAAGTACAGGGTCCTACGAGCAGTACTTC
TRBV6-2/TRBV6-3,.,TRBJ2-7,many,CASSYLPGGDRSYEQYF,TGTGCCAGCAGTTACCTTCCGGGCGGGGATAGGTCCTACGAGCAGTACTTC
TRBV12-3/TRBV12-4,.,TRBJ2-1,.,CASSSLGVYNEQFF,TGTGCCAGCAGTTCTTTAGGAGTTTACAATGAGCAGTTCTTC
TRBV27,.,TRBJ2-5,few,CASSQTINQETQYF,TGTGCCAGCAGTCAAACAATAAACCAAGAGACCCAGTACTTC
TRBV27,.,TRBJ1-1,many,CASSLFGVLGTEAFF,TGTGCCAGCAGTTTATTTGGAGTATTAGGCACTGAAGCTTTCTTT
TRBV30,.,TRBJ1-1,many,CAWSRVRSGNTEAFF,TGTGCCTGGAGTAGGGTTCGATCGGGGAACACTGAAGCTTTCTTT
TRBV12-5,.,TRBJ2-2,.,CASGLVRLPQGSGELFF,TGTGCTAGTGGTTTGGTTCGACTCCCCCAGGGGTCCGGGGAGCTGTTTTTT
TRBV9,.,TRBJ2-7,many,CASSVGDGYEQYF,TGTGCCAGCAGCGTAGGGGACGGTTACGAGCAGTACTTC
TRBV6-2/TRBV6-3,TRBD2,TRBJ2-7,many,CASSGGTSGRFYEQYF,TGTGCCAGCAGTGGCGGGACTAGCGGTCGGTTCTACGAGCAGTACTTC
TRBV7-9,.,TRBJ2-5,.,CASSSGARGSETQYF,TGTGCCAGCAGTTCCGGGGCCCGGGGTTCCGAGACCCAGTACTTC
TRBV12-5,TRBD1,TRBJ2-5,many,CASGLMTGQTQYF,TGTGCTAGTGGTTTGATGACAGGGCAGACCCAGTACTTC
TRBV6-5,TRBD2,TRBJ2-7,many,CASSYSRTSGDYEQYF,TGTGCCAGCAGTTACTCTAGGACTAGCGGGGACTACGAGCAGTACTTC
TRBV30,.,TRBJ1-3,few,CAWRPKDYSGNTIYF,TGTGCCTGGAGACCAAAAGACTACTCTGGAAACACCATATATTTT
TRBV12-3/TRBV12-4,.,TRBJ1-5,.,CASSYDSGNQPQHF,TGTGCCAGCAGCTATGACAGTGGCAATCAGCCCCAGCATTTT
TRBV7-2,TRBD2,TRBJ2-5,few,CASSLSSGMVETQYF,TGTGCCAGCAGCTTATCTAGCGGTATGGTGGAGACCCAGTACTTC
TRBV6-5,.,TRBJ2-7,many,CASSYSYPYEQYF,TGTGCCAGCAGTTACTCCTATCCCTACGAGCAGTACTTC
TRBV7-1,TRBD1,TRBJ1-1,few,CASSSTGDRRSLGAKIPEAFF,TGTGCCAGCAGCTCTACAGGGGATAGAAGATCCCTCGGCGCAAAGATCCCTGAAGCTTTCTTT
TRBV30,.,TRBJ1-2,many,CAWSAEFGYTF,TGTGCCTGGAGTGCCGAGTTTGGCTACACCTTC
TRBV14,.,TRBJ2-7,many,CASSLQDGKRDEQYF,TGTGCCAGCAGCCTACAGGACGGTAAGCGTGACGAGCAGTACTTC
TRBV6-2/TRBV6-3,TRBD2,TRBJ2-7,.,CASIPAGGHEQYF,TGTGCCAGCATCCCAGCGGGAGGGCACGAGCAGTACTTC
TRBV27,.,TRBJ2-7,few,CASSFVGERYEQYF,TGTGCCAGCAGTTTCGTAGGGGAACGCTACGAGCAGTACTTC
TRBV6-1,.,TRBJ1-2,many,CASVALGNNYGYTF,TGTGCCAGCGTCGCTCTCGGGAATAACTATGGCTACACCTTC
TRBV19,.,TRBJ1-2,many,CASSMDDGGYYGYTF,TGTGCCAGTAGTATGGACGACGGAGGGTACTATGGCTACACCTTC
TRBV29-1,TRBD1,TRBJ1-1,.,CSVTGGNLEAFF,TGCAGCGTAACAGGGGGGAACCTTGAAGCTTTCTTT
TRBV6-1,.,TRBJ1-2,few,CASSEAGGGYTF,TGTGCCAGCAGTGAAGCAGGGGGTGGCTACACCTTC
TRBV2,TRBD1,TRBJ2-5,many,CASSGTQGETQYF,TGTGCCAGCTCCGGGACACAGGGGGAGACCCAGTACTTC
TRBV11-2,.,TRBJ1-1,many,CASSFLWGAEAFF,TGTGCCAGCAGCTTTCTCTGGGGTGCCGAAGCTTTCTTT
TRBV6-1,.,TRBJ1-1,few,CASRGVWSEAFF,TGTGCCAGCAGGGGGGTGTGGAGTGAAGCTTTCTTT
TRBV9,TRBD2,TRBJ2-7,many,CASSVYGLAEAEQYF,TGTGCCAGCAGCGTATATGGACTAGCGGAGGCGGAGCAGTACTTC
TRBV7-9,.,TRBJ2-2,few,CATLGLGGELFF,TGTGCCACCTTAGGACTCGGTGGGGAGCTGTTTTTT
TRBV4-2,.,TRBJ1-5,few,CASSRGTNSNSNQPQHF,TGTGCCAGCAGCCGGGGCACAAATTCTAATAGCAATCAGCCCCAGCATTTT
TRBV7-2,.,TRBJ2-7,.,CASSLAMRGHEQYF,TGTGCCAGCAGCTTAGCGATGAGAGGCCACGAGCAGTACTTC
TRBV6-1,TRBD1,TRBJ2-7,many,CASTRQGVHSAYEQYF,TGTGCCAGCACCCGACAGGGGGTCCATTCTGCCTACGAGCAGTACTTC
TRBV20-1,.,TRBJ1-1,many,CSARDSGVSDTEAFF,TGCAGTGCTAGAGATTCAGGGGTGTCAGACACTGAAGCTTTCTTT
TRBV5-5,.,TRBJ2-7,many,CASSLQGGIIEQYF,TGTGCCAGCAGCTTGCAGGGGGGAATCATTGAGCAGTACTTC
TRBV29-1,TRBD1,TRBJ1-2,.,CTDGQGENYGYTF,TGCACCGACGGGCAGGGGGAAAACTATGGCTACACCTTC
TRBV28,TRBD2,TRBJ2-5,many,CASSFILGLESSETQYF,TGTGCCAGCAGTTTCATTCTGGGACTAGAGTCGTCCGAGACCCAGTACTTC
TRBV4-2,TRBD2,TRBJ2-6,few,CASSREAGYGANVLTF,TGTGCCAGCAGCCGAGAAGCGGGATACGGGGCCAACGTCCTGACTTTC
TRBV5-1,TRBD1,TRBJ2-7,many,CASSGRTGETYEQYF,TGCGCCAGCAGCGGAAGGACAGGGGAGACCTACGAGCAGTACTTC
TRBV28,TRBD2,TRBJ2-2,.,CASSPWLAGENTGELFF,TGTGCCAGCAGTCCCTGGCTAGCGGGGGAAAACACCGGGGAGCTGTTTTTT